This T cell receptor beta chain was sequenced for a study of T cell changes during pregnancy in multiple sclerosis. Clones were sequenced by immunoSEQ multiplex PCR, and TCRdb holds only the in-frame ones, with some missing. The data hold about 59,000 clones, with around 90% observed a single time. V trimming: 6 bases; J trimming: 2 bases; junction bases outside the gene matches: 5. Germline CDR1 is MRHNA and CDR2 is SNTAGT. There are 16 residues in the CDR3. The clonotype originates from a female donor in good health, enrolled as a control in a pregnancy study. The chain joins TRBV6-4 to TRBJ2-3, with 13 bases that match TRBD2. The specimen comprised peripheral blood, sampled in the first trimester of pregnancy. The CDR3 is CASSPTSGGSTDTQYF. The CDR3 DNA is TGTGCCAGCAGCCCGACTAGCGGGGGGTCCACAGATACGCAGTATTTT.